This T cell receptor (beta chain) was recovered during a study of cytomegalovirus exposure and HLA in healthy donors. Whole-study results and caveats: Analysis performed later found roughly 18,000 TCR beta sequences associated with HLA alleles at 0.05 false discovery rate.

The PCR used 60 Vbeta and 13 Jbeta primers. The table came from immunoSEQ multiplex PCR; TCRdb's copy has only in-frame clones and leaves some out. Of 100,000 to 140,000 clones in the sample, roughly 80% were seen once. Samples came from healthy bone marrow donors. The trim removed 2 bases at V and 1 base at J, leaving 4 bases unmatched. The CDR3 consists of 16 residues. Germline V CDR1 and CDR2: MNHGY, SAAAGT. A word on this clone: The antigen remains unidentified.

The sequence came from a man in his thirties or forties in good health and CMV-seropositive. V and J are TRBV6-8 and TRBJ1-1; TRBD1 matches 10 bases. The sequenced sample was PBMCs. The DNA for the CDR3 is TGTGCCAGCAGTTACAGGGACAGGGGCGAGAACACTGAAGCTTTCTTT. Its translation is CASSYRDRGENTEAFF.